The source of this T cell receptor (beta chain) is a study of T cell responses to AZD1222 COVID-19 vaccine. Study background: Some second doses came at about 4 weeks and others at about 12 weeks; these were pooled.

Generated by immunoSEQ multiplex PCR, the TCRdb table keeps only in-frame clones and is missing some. The table has around 120,000 clones, roughly 87% seen once; the top ten hold 8.5% to 10%. Remarks on this clone: The antigen is unknown.

The study, taken as a whole, reports: Mapped onto spike, vaccine-associated CD4 TCRs spanned it and were dominant at 160-218 and 743-854. White British donors predominated, females outnumbered males, and clonal diversity was possibly underestimated. An increase in Spike-specific TCR breadth and depth was observed after two AZD1222 doses.

Sequenced material: peripheral blood, taken on day 0 of AZD1222 vaccination. This receptor was taken from an adult in good health.

The DNA of the CDR3 is TGTGCCAGCGGGGGACGGGCACCTACCTACTCTGGAAACACCATATATTTT. Its translation: CASGGRAPTYSGNTIYF. The V gene is TRBV27, the J gene TRBJ1-3; the D gene is possibly TRBD1 (5 bases). The CDR3 totals 17 residues. The germline V and J ends were trimmed by 8 bases and 0 bases, with 20 bases remaining between them. CDR1 is MNHEY, CDR2 SMNVEV, per germline (reference sequence).